This T cell receptor (beta chain) comes out of a study of CD8 T cells in ankylosing spondylitis. Points from the study as a whole: The authors found the disease-linked clones to be CD8+ and relatively rare in peripheral blood. Reportedly, disease-linked clones are significantly enriched in ankylosing spondylitis patients' matched synovial fluid. Ankylosing spondylitis blood seemed to carry a telltale TCR beta motif made of seven or eight highly homologous variants. Earlier studies detected some motif variants in reactive arthritis synovial fluid and blood.

Each CDR3 protein is one row after TCRdb ran MiXCR on the 5' RACE reads. The data contain a few hundred thousand distinct CDR3 sequences, 8% to 11% of them singletons. As for this clonotype: The target antigen is unknown.

The CDR3 extends over 13 amino acids. The V end was cut by 3 bases, the J end by 5 bases, with 8 bases between. The sample was blood, either unsorted or a sorted T cell fraction (not recorded which). V is TRBV12-3 or TRBV12-4 and J is TRBJ2-1; D remains ambiguous. The sequence came from a male donor with ankylosing spondylitis or in good health (not recorded which). Here the CDR3 reads CASSLTTNNEQFF. In DNA form, the CDR3 reads TGTGCCAGCAGTTTGACCACGAACAATGAGCAGTTCTTC.